Sequencing of this T cell receptor beta chain was carried out in a study of beta chain features in type 1 diabetes. The wider study: All samples together contributed 95 million to 110 million sorted cells for examination. The study, taken as a whole, reports: Type 1 diabetes patients had VDJ junctions that carried fewer insertions and more deletions. Researchers report that Type 1 diabetes patients had moderately but significantly shorter TCRB CDR3s across all four CD4+ subsets.

Unmatched junction bases numbered 12, after V lost 2 bases and J lost 2 bases. CDR1 SNHLY and CDR2 FYNNEI come from the germline V gene. CDR3 length: 17 residues. Sequenced material consisted of expressed TCRB transcripts (all of the isolated RNA was reverse transcribed). Only in-frame clones appear in the TCRdb table, and some are missing; sequencing was by immunoSEQ multiplex PCR. The data show 150,000 or so clones, 63% seen once. A sort by CD45RO/CCR7/CD25/CD127/CD95/CD27 yielded CD4+ naive, central memory, regulatory and stem cell-like memory cells. Regarding this clone: Its antigen is not known.

The receptor comes from a man aged 25 to 40 with type 1 diabetes. The material sequenced was naive CD4+ T cells from blood. This rearrangement joins TRBV2 to TRBJ2-7; the match to TRBD1 covers 7 bases. The CDR3 loop reads CASSERFWGTATYEQYF. The CDR3 coding sequence is TGTGCCAGCAGTGAACGTTTTTGGGGGACAGCAACCTACGAGCAGTACTTC.